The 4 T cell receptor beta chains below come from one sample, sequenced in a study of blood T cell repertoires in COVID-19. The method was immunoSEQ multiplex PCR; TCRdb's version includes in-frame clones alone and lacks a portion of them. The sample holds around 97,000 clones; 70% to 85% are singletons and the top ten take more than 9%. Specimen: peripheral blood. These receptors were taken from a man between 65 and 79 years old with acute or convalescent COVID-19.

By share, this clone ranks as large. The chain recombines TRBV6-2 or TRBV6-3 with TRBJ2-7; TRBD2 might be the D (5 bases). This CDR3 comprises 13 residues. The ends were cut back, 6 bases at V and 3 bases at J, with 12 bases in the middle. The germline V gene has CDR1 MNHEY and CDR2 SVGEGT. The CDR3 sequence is CASSHGAGYEQYF. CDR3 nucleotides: TGTGCCAGCAGCCACGGTGCGGGCTACGAGCAGTACTTC.

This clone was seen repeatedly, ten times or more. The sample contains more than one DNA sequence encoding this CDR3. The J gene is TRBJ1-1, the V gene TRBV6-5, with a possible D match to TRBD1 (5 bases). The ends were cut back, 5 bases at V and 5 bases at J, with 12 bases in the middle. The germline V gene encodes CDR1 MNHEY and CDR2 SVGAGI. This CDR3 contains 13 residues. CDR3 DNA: TGTGCCAGCAGTACGGCGGGACGAACTGAAGCTTTCTTT. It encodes CASSTAGRTEAFF.

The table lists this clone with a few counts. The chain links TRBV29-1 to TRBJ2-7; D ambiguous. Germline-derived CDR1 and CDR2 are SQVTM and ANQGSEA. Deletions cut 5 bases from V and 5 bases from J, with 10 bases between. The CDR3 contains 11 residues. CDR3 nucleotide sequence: TGCAGCGTTCGCCTAAGCCACGAGCAGTACTTC. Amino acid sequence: CSVRLSHEQYF.

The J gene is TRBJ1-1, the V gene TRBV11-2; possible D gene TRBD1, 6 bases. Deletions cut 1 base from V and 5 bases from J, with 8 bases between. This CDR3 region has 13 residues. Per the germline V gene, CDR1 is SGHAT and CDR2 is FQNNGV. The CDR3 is CASSLVQGTEAFF. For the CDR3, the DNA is TGTGCCAGCAGCTTAGTCCAGGGGACTGAAGCTTTCTTT.